This passage covers 29 T cell receptor beta chains from one sample sequenced in a study of blood T cells in healthy people across ages. With a J-beta primer mix and a sample-barcoded 5' primer, a second PCR ran about 6 to 11 cycles. From the 5' RACE reads, TCRdb called clonotypes with MiXCR, one entry per CDR3 protein. Among roughly 570,000 distinct CDR3 sequences listed, 27% were seen once. The sequenced sample consisted of blood. The receptors shown here come from a woman between 65 and 79 years old in good health.

The V call is TRBV12-3 or TRBV12-4, the J call TRBJ2-5; 11 bases agree with TRBD1. The V segment lost 7 bases and the J segment 4 bases; nucleotides outside the gene matches: 8. The CDR3 has 15 residues. CDR3 amino acids: CASNWGQGGSETQYF. CDR3 coding DNA: TGTGCCAGCAATTGGGGACAGGGGGGTTCAGAGACCCAGTACTTC.

This chain links TRBV5-5 with TRBJ1-6; no clear D. The CDR3 is 16 residues long. In germline, CDR1 is SGHKS, CDR2 YYEKEE (reference sequence). Trimming removed 0 bases from V and 0 bases from J, with 7 bases in between. CDR3 protein: CASSLDATSYNSPLHF. In DNA form, the CDR3 reads TGTGCCAGCAGCTTGGATGCCACCTCCTATAATTCACCCCTCCACTTT.

The rearrangement links TRBV24-1 to TRBJ1-2; D gene unclear. Looked up from germline, CDR1 is KGHDR and CDR2 is SFDVKD. V dropped 5 bases and J dropped 2 bases, with 2 bases sitting between them. The CDR3 runs to 11 residues. In DNA form, the CDR3 reads TGTGCCACCAGTGCAAACTATGGCTACACCTTC. It is translated as CATSANYGYTF.

J is TRBJ1-4 and V is TRBV7-2; no clear D gene. The CDR3 length is 15 residues. With 6 bases removed from V and 1 base from J, the gap between germline ends came to 12 bases. Germline CDR1 reads SGHTA; CDR2 reads FQGNSA. The CDR3 DNA reads TGTGCCAGCAGGCGGGAGAGGGTAACTAATGAAAAACTGTTTTTT. It encodes CASRRERVTNEKLFF. Combining the CDR3 with reference TRBV7-2 and TRBJ1-4 gives the whole variable domain GAGVSQSPSNKVTEKGKDVELRCDPISGHTALYWYRQSLGQGLEFLIYFQGNSAPDKSGLPSDRFSAERTGGSVSTLTIQRTQQEDSAVYLCASRRERVTNEKLFFGSGTQLSVL.

The chain links TRBV20-1 to TRBJ2-5, with D tentatively TRBD2 (6 bases). The germline V gene has CDR1 DFQATT and CDR2 SNEGSKA (reference sequence). There are 13 residues in the CDR3. V dropped 5 bases and J dropped 5 bases, with 15 bases sitting between them. The CDR3 protein is CSAFVGGLETQYF. The CDR3 DNA is TGCAGTGCTTTCGTTGGGGGACTCGAGACCCAGTACTTC.

The CDR3 coding sequence is TGTGCCAGCAGCCCCCGGCTAGCGGGGGTTCAAGAGACCCAGTACTTC. Its translation: CASSPRLAGVQETQYF. The chain employs TRBV4-2 and TRBJ2-5; 10 bases align to TRBD2. Germline CDR1 LGHNA, CDR2 YNFKEQ. The CDR3 contains 16 residues. With 4 bases clipped from V and 2 bases from J, the junction kept 7 bases outside the gene matches.

This clonotype was recorded a few times. The J gene is TRBJ2-7, the V gene TRBV7-2; 7 bases line up with TRBD2. Germline V gene data show CDR1 as SGHTA and CDR2 as FQGNSA. The CDR3 has 12 amino acids. The V gene end was trimmed by 6 bases and the J gene end by 2 bases; junction bases not matched to a gene: 1. The CDR3 DNA reads TGTGCCAGCAGTGGACTAGCCTACGAGCAGTACTTC. It encodes CASSGLAYEQYF.

The V gene is TRBV4-3, the J gene TRBJ2-3, with 8 bases identical to TRBD2. Germline CDR1 is LGHNA and CDR2 is YSLEER. The CDR3 runs 16 residues. The junction had 8 bases not matched to a gene; V was cut back by 3 bases and J by 3 bases. The CDR3 DNA reads TGCGCCAGCAGCCAGCGAGCGTCTAGCGGGACAGATACGCAGTATTTT. Its protein is CASSQRASSGTDTQYF.

This clonotype showed up just a few times. The chain employs TRBV20-1 and TRBJ1-4; D unresolved. CDR1 DFQATT and CDR2 SNEGSKA come from the germline V gene (reference sequence). Trimming removed 5 bases at V and 5 bases at J, with 3 bases between. The CDR3 consists of 10 residues. CDR3 loop: CSAGNEKLFF. The CDR3 coding sequence is TGCAGTGCTGGGAATGAAAAACTGTTTTTT.

This clonotype was found a few times. The chain has TRBV5-1 and TRBJ1-4; 9 bases agree with TRBD1. J was trimmed by 8 bases and V by 0 bases; bases with no gene match: 5. This CDR3 is built from 15 residues. Per germline, CDR1 SGHRS and CDR2 YFSETQ. The chain's CDR3 is CASSLEGTGYEKLFF. CDR3 sequence (DNA): TGCGCCAGCAGCTTGGAAGGGACAGGGTACGAAAAACTGTTTTTT.

The genes are TRBV4-1 and TRBJ2-1; D tentatively fits TRBD1 or TRBD2 (5 bases each). V lost 4 bases, J lost 4 bases, and 17 bases lay in between. Germline CDR1 MGHRA, CDR2 YSYEKL. The CDR3 totals 16 residues. In DNA form, the CDR3 reads TGCGCCAGCAGCCGAGGGGAGTCCCGACTATACAATGAGCAGTTCTTC. Amino acid sequence: CASSRGESRLYNEQFF.

The chain employs TRBV2 and TRBJ2-3; unclear D gene. Germline lookup yields CDR1 SNHLY and CDR2 FYNNEI. Trimming removed 8 bases from V and 7 bases from J, with 16 bases in between. CDR3 length: 13 amino acids. The CDR3 coding sequence is TGTGCCAGCCTTCCAGACTCCTACAATACGCAGTATTTT. Its translation: CASLPDSYNTQYF.

The CDR3 reads CSARGDREGTEAFF. Here the CDR3 DNA reads TGCAGTGCTAGGGGGGACAGGGAAGGCACTGAAGCTTTCTTT. V and J are TRBV20-1 and TRBJ1-1; TRBD1 matches at 9 bases. CDR3 length: 14 amino acids. Germline V CDR1 and CDR2: DFQATT, SNEGSKA (reference sequence). Trimming removed 3 bases from V and 4 bases from J; junction bases left unmatched: 6.

The chain carries TRBV28 and TRBJ2-3, with D possibly matching TRBD2 (5 bases). Germline CDR1 is MDHEN and CDR2 is SYDVKM. The CDR3 covers 14 residues. V was shortened by 10 bases and J by 1 base, with 15 bases between the two germline ends. The CDR3 DNA follows: TGTGCCAACATGGAACCCGGGGGCACAGATACGCAGTATTTT. Amino acids: CANMEPGGTDTQYF.

This clonotype was picked up one time. In nucleotides, the CDR3 is TGTGCCAGCAGCTTATTCCGGGACTCCCGATTACGGCAGTTCTTC. Residues: CASSLFRDSRLRQFF. V is TRBV7-9 and J is TRBJ2-5; possibly TRBD2 for D (6 bases). The DNA end favors TRBJ2-1, so the J call may be wrong. This CDR3 spans 15 amino acids. Germline V gives CDR1 SEHNR, CDR2 FQNEAQ (reference sequence).

The chain links TRBV20-1 to TRBJ1-1, with D unresolved. Germline V gene lookup returns CDR1 DFQATT and CDR2 SNEGSKA (reference sequence). Trimming shortened V by 3 bases and J by 1 base, and 12 bases separated the two germline ends. The CDR3 runs to 14 residues. For the CDR3, the DNA is TGCAGTGCTAGGGTTGCAAGGGCGAACACTGAAGCTTTCTTT. Its translation is CSARVARANTEAFF.

This clonotype turned up a few times. V gene TRBV4-3 combines with J gene TRBJ2-3; D possibly corresponds to TRBD1 (5 bases). V gave up 2 bases and J gave up 6 bases, with 9 bases separating them. From germline, CDR1 is LGHNA and CDR2 YSLEER. The CDR3 consists of 13 residues. CDR3 amino acids: CASSQRQWDTQYF. The CDR3, as DNA: TGCGCCAGCAGCCAACGACAGTGGGATACGCAGTATTTT.

The V gene is TRBV27, the J gene TRBJ2-7, with 7 bases identical to TRBD2. Unmatched junction bases numbered 20, after V lost 10 bases and J lost 2 bases. The germline CDR1 and CDR2 sequences are MNHEY and SMNVEV (reference sequence). The CDR3 extends over 17 amino acids. In DNA, the CDR3 is TGTGCCACCAAAGGGCCCGGGACTATCGGATTCCCCTACGAGCAGTACTTC. Protein: CATKGPGTIGFPYEQYF.

In its sample, this clonotype was seen many times. J is TRBJ2-6 and V is TRBV29-1; 10 bases align to TRBD1. The CDR3 has 16 amino acids. Germline V gene lookup returns CDR1 SQVTM and CDR2 ANQGSEA. V trimming: 3 bases; J trimming: 2 bases; junction bases outside the gene matches: 4. CDR3 DNA sequence: TGCAGCGTTGAGGGACAGGGGACTGCTGGGGCCAACGTCCTGACTTTC. It yields the protein CSVEGQGTAGANVLTF. Based on the CDR3 plus reference TRBV29-1 and TRBJ2-6, the full variable domain is SAVISQKPSRDICQRGTSLTIQCQVDSQVTMMFWYRQQPGQSLTLIATANQGSEATYESGFVIDKFPISRPNLTFSTLTVSNMSPEDSSIYLCSVEGQGTAGANVLTFGAGSRLTVL.

The V gene is TRBV7-2, the J gene TRBJ2-7; D possibly corresponds to TRBD2 (6 bases). With the DNA end fitting TRBJ2-5 better, the J assignment may be wrong. Germline V CDR1 and CDR2: SGHTA, FQGNSA. The length of the CDR3 is 14 residues. The CDR3 bases are TGTGCCAGCAGCCCGAGGGGTAGCGGAGAGACCCAGTACTTC. Translated: CASSPRGSGETQYF.

The chain employs TRBV6-5 and TRBJ1-2; D is ambiguous. The germline V gene has CDR1 MNHEY and CDR2 SVGAGI. Trimming removed 0 bases at V and 0 bases at J, with 11 bases between. The CDR3 spans 16 residues. CDR3: CASSYSVLPSNYGYTF. CDR3 nucleotide sequence: TGTGCCAGCAGTTACTCGGTTCTCCCCTCTAACTATGGCTACACCTTC.

This chain connects TRBV4-3 to TRBJ2-7; TRBD1 agrees at 10 bases. This CDR3 is built from 15 residues. Trimming cost V 1 base and J 1 base; bases outside gene matches: 1. The germline CDR1 and CDR2 sequences are LGHNA and YSLEER. For the CDR3, the DNA is TGCGCCAGCAGCCAAGCGGGACAGGGGTCCTACGAGCAGTACTTC. It specifies CASSQAGQGSYEQYF.

This clonotype was seen a few times. This chain links TRBV13 with TRBJ1-2; TRBD1 matches at 10 bases. V lost 4 bases to trimming and J lost 4 bases; unmatched junction nucleotides: 9. The length of the CDR3 is 16 residues. CDR1 is PRHDT, CDR2 FYEKMQ, per germline (reference sequence). CDR3 protein: CASSSRDRGRGYGYTF. The CDR3 nucleotides are TGTGCCAGCAGCTCCCGGGACAGGGGACGGGGCTATGGCTACACCTTC. Supplemented by reference TRBV13 and TRBJ1-2, the full variable domain reads AAGVIQSPRHLIKEKRETATLKCYPIPRHDTVYWYQQGPGQDPQFLISFYEKMQSDKGSIPDRFSAQQFSDYHSELNMSSLELGDSALYFCASSSRDRGRGYGYTFGSGTRLTVV.

CDR3 DNA: TGCGCCAGCAGCTTGGAACAGACAAGCTCCTACGAGCAGTACTTC. The encoded protein is CASSLEQTSSYEQYF. This chain links TRBV5-1 with TRBJ2-7, with unresolved D. The CDR3 covers 15 residues. Germline V gene lookup returns CDR1 SGHRS and CDR2 YFSETQ. Trimming removed 0 bases from V and 0 bases from J, with 10 bases in between.

As to this clonotype: A junction end diverges from the germline sequence, so it may reflect a read error. The chain recombines TRBV5-1 with TRBJ2-3; no clear D. The CDR3 has 11 residues. Germline CDR1 SGHRS, CDR2 YFSETQ. The CDR3 coding sequence is TGCACCAGCAGCTTGAAAGATACGCAGTATTTT. Protein sequence: CTSSLKDTQYF.

This chain joins TRBV7-9 and TRBJ2-7; TRBD1 might be the D (5 bases). Trimming took 1 base from V and 6 from J, leaving 13 bases between them. The germline V gene encodes CDR1 SEHNR and CDR2 FQNEAQ (reference sequence). The CDR3 is 14 amino acids. This CDR3 is CASSLGQGISEQYF. CDR3 nucleotide sequence: TGTGCCAGCAGCTTAGGTCAGGGAATCAGCGAGCAGTACTTC. The whole variable domain, filled in from reference TRBV7-9 and TRBJ2-7, reads DTGVSQNPRHKITKRGQNVTFRCDPISEHNRLYWYRQTLGQGPEFLTYFQNEAQLEKSRLLSDRFSAERPKGSFSTLEIQRTEQGDSAMYLCASSLGQGISEQYFGPGTRLTVT.

The chain combines TRBV20-1 with TRBJ2-4; D call uncertain. The germline V gene encodes CDR1 DFQATT and CDR2 SNEGSKA (reference sequence). This CDR3 comprises 16 residues. Trimming took 0 bases from V and 3 from J, leaving 15 bases between them. CDR3 sequence reads: CSAREVVGKDKNIQYF. The CDR3 nucleotides read TGCAGTGCTAGAGAGGTGGTGGGGAAAGACAAAAACATTCAGTACTTC.

The chain has TRBV9 and TRBJ2-7; TRBD2 matches 9 bases. V dropped 0 bases and J dropped 3; count of bases not matched to a gene: 7. The germline V gene encodes CDR1 SGDLS and CDR2 YYNGEE. The CDR3 has 16 amino acids. In nucleotides, the CDR3 is TGTGCCAGCAGCGTAGGCGGGGGGGCTCAGTACTACGAGCAGTACTTC. Residues: CASSVGGGAQYYEQYF.

As concerns this clonotype: The junction does not match germline at one end; this may be a read error. This chain connects TRBV5-1 to TRBJ2-1; 9 bases are a match to TRBD2. CDR1 SGHRS and CDR2 YFSETQ come from the germline V gene. This CDR3 spans 16 amino acids. The CDR3, as DNA: TGCGCCAGCAGCTTGGTGGCGCTAGCGGGGTACAATGAGCGGTTCTTC. It specifies CASSLVALAGYNERFF.